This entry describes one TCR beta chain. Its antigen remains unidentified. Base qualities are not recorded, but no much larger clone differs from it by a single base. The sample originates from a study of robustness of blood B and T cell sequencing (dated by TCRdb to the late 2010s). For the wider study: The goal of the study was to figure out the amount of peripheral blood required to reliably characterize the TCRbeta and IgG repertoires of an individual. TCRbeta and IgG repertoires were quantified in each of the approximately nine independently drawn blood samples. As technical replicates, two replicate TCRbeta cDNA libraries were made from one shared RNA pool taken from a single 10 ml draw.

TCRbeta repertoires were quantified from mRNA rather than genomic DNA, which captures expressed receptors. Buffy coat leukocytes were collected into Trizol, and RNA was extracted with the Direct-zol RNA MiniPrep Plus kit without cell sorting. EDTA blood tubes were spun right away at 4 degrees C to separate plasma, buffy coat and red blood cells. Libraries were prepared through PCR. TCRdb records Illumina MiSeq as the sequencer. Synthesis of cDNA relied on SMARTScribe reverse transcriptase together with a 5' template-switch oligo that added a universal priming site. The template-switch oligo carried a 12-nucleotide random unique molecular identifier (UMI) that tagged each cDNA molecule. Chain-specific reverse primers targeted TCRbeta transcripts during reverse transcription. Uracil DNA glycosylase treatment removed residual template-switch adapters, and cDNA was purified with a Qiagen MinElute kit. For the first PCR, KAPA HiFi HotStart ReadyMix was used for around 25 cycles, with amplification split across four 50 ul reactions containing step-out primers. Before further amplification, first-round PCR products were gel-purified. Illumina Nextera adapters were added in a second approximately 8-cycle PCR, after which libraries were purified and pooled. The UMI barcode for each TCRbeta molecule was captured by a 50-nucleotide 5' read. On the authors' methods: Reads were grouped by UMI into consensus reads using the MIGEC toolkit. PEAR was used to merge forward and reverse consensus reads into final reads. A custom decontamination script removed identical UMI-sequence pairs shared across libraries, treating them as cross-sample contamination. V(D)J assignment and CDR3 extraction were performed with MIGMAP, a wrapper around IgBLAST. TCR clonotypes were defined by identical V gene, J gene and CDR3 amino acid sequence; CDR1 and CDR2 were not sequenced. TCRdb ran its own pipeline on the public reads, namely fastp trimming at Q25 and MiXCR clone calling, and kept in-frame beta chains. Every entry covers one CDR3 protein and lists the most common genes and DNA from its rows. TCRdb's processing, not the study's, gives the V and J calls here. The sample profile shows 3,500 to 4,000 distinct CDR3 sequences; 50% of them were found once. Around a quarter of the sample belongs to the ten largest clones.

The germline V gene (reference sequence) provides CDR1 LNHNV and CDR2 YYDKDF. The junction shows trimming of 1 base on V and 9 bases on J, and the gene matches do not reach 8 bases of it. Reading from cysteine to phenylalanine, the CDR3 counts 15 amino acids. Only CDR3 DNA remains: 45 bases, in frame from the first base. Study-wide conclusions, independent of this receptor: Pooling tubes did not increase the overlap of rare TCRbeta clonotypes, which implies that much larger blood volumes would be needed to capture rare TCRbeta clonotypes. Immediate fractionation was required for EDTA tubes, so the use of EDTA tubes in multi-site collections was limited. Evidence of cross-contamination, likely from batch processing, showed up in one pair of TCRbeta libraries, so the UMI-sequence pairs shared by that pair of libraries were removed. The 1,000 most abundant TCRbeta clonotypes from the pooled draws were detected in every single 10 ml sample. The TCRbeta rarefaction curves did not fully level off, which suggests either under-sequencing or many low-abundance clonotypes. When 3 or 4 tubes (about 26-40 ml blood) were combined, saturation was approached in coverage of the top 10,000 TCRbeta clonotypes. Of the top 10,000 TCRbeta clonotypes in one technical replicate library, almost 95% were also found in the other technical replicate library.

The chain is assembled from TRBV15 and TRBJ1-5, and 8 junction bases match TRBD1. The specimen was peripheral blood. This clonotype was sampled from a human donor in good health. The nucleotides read TGTGCCACCAGCAGAGGACAGGGGACCGGTGGGCCCCAGCATTTT. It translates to CATSRGQGTGGPQHF.